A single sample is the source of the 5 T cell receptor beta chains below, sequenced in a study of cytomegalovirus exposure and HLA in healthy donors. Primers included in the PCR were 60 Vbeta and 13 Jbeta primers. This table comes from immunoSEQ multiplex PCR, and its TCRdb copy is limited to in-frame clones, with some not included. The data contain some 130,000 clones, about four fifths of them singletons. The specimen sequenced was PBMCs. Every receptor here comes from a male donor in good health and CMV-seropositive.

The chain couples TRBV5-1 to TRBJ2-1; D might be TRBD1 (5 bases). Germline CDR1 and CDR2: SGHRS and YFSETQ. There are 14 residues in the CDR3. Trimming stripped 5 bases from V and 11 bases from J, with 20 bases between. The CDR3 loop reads CASRGSGATGKQFF. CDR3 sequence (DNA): TGCGCCAGCAGGGGGTCTGGGGCAACAGGCAAGCAGTTCTTC.

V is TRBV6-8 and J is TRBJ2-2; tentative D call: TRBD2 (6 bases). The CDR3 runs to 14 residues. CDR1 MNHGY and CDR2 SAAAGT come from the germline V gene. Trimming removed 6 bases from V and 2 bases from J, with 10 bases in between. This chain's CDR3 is CASRRGLNTGELFF. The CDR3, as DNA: TGTGCCAGCAGAAGGGGACTTAACACCGGGGAGCTGTTTTTT.

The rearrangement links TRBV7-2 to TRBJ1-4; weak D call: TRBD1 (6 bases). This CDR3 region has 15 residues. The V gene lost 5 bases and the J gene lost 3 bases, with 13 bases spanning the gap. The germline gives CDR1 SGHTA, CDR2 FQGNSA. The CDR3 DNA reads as TGTGCCAGCAGCGTTGGACAGACTCCTAATGAAAAACTGTTTTTT. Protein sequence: CASSVGQTPNEKLFF.

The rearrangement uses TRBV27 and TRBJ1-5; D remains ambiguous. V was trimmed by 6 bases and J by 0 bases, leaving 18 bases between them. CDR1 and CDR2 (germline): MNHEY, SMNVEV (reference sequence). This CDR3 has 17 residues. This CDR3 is CASRLMGGDLSNQPQHF. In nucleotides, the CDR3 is TGTGCCAGCAGGCTGATGGGAGGCGATCTTAGCAATCAGCCCCAGCATTTT.

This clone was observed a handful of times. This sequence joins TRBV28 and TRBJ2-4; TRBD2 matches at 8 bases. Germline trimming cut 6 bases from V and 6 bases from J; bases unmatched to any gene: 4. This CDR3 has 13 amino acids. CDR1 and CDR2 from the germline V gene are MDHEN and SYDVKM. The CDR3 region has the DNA TGTGCCAGCAGCGCCGGGGGGGGAAACATTCAGTACTTC. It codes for CASSAGGGNIQYF.